These 21 T cell receptor beta chains were sequenced from one sample in a study of blood T cell repertoires in COVID-19. Profiling relied on immunoSEQ multiplex PCR, and the TCRdb table lists in-frame clones only, not all of them. The table has more than 450,000 clones, around 90% seen once. Material: PBMCs or T cells enriched from blood (not recorded which). The receptors derive from a young woman who had recovered from COVID-19.

The rearrangement joins TRBV28 to TRBJ1-1; possibly TRBD1 for D (5 bases). This CDR3 is built from 13 residues. Germline V gene data show CDR1 as MDHEN and CDR2 as SYDVKM. The V gene lost 3 bases and the J gene lost 1 base, with 6 bases spanning the gap. The CDR3 reads CASSLTENTEAFF. The DNA for the CDR3 is TGTGCCAGCAGTTTGACAGAGAACACTGAAGCTTTCTTT.

This chain uses TRBV19 with TRBJ1-2; possible D gene TRBD1, 5 bases. CDR1 and CDR2 (germline): LNHDA, SQIVND (reference sequence). Trimming pared 8 bases from V and 11 bases from J, leaving 12 bases between. The CDR3 has 10 residues. CDR3: CASGGSGYTF. CDR3 coding DNA: TGTGCCAGTGGGGGGAGCGGATACACCTTC.

This chain joins TRBV7-9 and TRBJ2-3, with 7 bases matching TRBD1. The V segment lost 5 bases and the J segment 4 bases; nucleotides outside the gene matches: 3. CDR1 and CDR2 from the germline V gene are SEHNR and FQNEAQ (reference sequence). The CDR3 totals 13 residues. CDR3: CASSADRADTQYF. The CDR3 DNA reads as TGTGCCAGCAGCGCCGACAGGGCAGATACGCAGTATTTT.

V gene TRBV6-1 combines with J gene TRBJ2-3; D gene uncertain. Germline lookup yields CDR1 MNHNS and CDR2 SASEGT. Between the trimmed V and J ends, which lost 1 base and 4 bases, there was a span of 12 bases. The CDR3 extends over 15 amino acids. The CDR3 loop is CASSEVAGFPDTQYF. The CDR3, as DNA: TGTGCCAGCAGTGAAGTAGCTGGGTTCCCAGATACGCAGTATTTT.

The chain has TRBV5-1 and TRBJ1-1; the D gene is possibly TRBD1 (6 bases). Trimming removed 3 bases from V and 3 bases from J, with 9 bases in between. The CDR3 runs to 13 residues. Per germline, CDR1 SGHRS and CDR2 YFSETQ. Written as DNA, the CDR3 is TGCGCCAGCAGCTCAACAGGGTACACTGAAGCTTTCTTT. Translating gives CASSSTGYTEAFF. The variable domain in full, completed from reference TRBV5-1 and TRBJ1-1, reads KAGVTQTPRYLIKTRGQQVTLSCSPISGHRSVSWYQQTPGQGLQFLFEYFSETQRNKGNFPGRFSGRQFSNSRSEMNVSTLELGDSALYLCASSSTGYTEAFFGQGTRLTVV.

This chain connects TRBV5-1 to TRBJ2-7, with a tentative D call TRBD2 (5 bases). The CDR3 covers 18 residues. V gave up 5 bases and J gave up 1 base, with 25 bases separating them. Germline loops: CDR1 SGHRS, CDR2 YFSETQ. The CDR3 loop reads CASRETSSVEAGSYEQYF. The CDR3 DNA follows: TGCGCCAGCAGGGAGACATCTAGTGTGGAGGCGGGTTCCTACGAGCAGTACTTC.

The J gene is TRBJ2-7, the V gene TRBV30; D may be TRBD1 (5 bases). V lost 2 bases to trimming and J lost 2 bases, with 22 bases between them. In germline, CDR1 is GTSNPN, CDR2 SVGIG (reference sequence). The CDR3 is made up of 17 amino acids. CDR3 DNA: TGTGCCTGGAGTCTAGTACACAGGCCGATGATAACCTACGAGCAGTACTTC. Translated: CAWSLVHRPMITYEQYF. Using reference TRBV30 and TRBJ2-7 for the parts outside the CDR3, the full variable domain is SQTIHQWPATLVQPVGSPLSLECTVEGTSNPNLYWYRQAAGRGLQLLFYSVGIGQISSEVPQNLSASRPQDRQFILSSKKLLLSDSGFYLCAWSLVHRPMITYEQYFGPGTRLTVT.

V is TRBV11-2 and J is TRBJ1-3; 8 nucleotides agree with TRBD1. The germline V gene has CDR1 SGHAT and CDR2 FQNNGV. The CDR3 covers 17 residues. The V and J ends lost 3 bases and 0 bases, in that order; junction bases with no gene match: 7. The chain's CDR3 is CASSFQTGAFSGNTIYF. The CDR3 bases are TGTGCCAGCAGCTTCCAGACAGGGGCCTTCTCTGGAAACACCATATATTTT.

This clone appeared once. The chain combines TRBV4-2 with TRBJ2-2, with D possibly TRBD2 on 5 matching bases. The V and J ends lost 2 bases and 2 bases respectively, with 15 bases between them. This CDR3 has 17 residues. Germline loops: CDR1 LGHNA, CDR2 YNFKEQ. The CDR3, as DNA: TGTGCCAGCAGCCAATTCGTCCCCGGGGAAAACACCGGGGAGCTGTTTTTT. Translation: CASSQFVPGENTGELFF.

This CDR3 reads CSVERTGNEQFF. CDR3 in DNA: TGCAGCGTTGAGAGGACAGGGAATGAGCAGTTCTTC. The V and J genes are TRBV29-1 and TRBJ2-1; 8 bases map to TRBD1. There are 12 residues in the CDR3. Germline V gene sequence: CDR1 SQVTM, CDR2 ANQGSEA. V lost 3 bases, J lost 7 bases, and 2 bases stayed unmatched.

The rearrangement joins TRBV2 to TRBJ1-2, with D perhaps TRBD1 (6 bases). Deletions cut 2 bases from V and 4 bases from J, with 17 bases between. The germline V gene has CDR1 SNHLY and CDR2 FYNNEI. The CDR3 has 16 residues. CDR3 DNA sequence: TGTGCCAGCAGTGAACAATCAGGGGATAGTGGCTATGGCTACACCTTC. As protein: CASSEQSGDSGYGYTF.

The rearrangement links TRBV5-1 to TRBJ1-1; a weak D match, TRBD1 (5 bases). The V gene lost 0 bases and the J gene lost 4 bases, with 13 bases spanning the gap. The CDR3 has 15 residues. CDR1 SGHRS and CDR2 YFSETQ come from the germline V gene. The chain's CDR3 is CASSLARRGSTEAFF. For the CDR3, the DNA is TGCGCCAGCAGCTTGGCGAGGAGGGGAAGCACTGAAGCTTTCTTT.

The CDR3 here is CASSLWGQGEETQYF. CDR3 sequence (DNA): TGCGCCAGCAGCCTATGGGGACAGGGAGAAGAGACCCAGTACTTC. The genes are TRBV5-1 and TRBJ2-5; 9 positions agree with TRBD1. The trim removed 4 bases at V and 3 bases at J, leaving 7 bases unmatched. This CDR3 contains 15 residues. The germline V gene has CDR1 SGHRS and CDR2 YFSETQ.

This chain uses TRBV30 with TRBJ1-6; D is uncertain. Per germline, CDR1 GTSNPN and CDR2 SVGIG (reference sequence). This CDR3 contains 14 residues. V lost 8 bases to trimming and J lost 0 bases, with 11 bases between them. CDR3 loop: CALARDSYNSPLHF. CDR3 sequence (DNA): TGTGCCCTAGCAAGGGACTCCTATAATTCACCCCTCCACTTT.

About this clone: Additional DNA sequences in this sample encode the identical CDR3. The V gene is TRBV5-1, the J gene TRBJ1-1; D ambiguous. CDR1 is SGHRS and CDR2 is YFSETQ in the germline V gene. Trimming removed 1 base from V and 1 base from J, with 5 bases in between. This CDR3 comprises 13 residues. The CDR3 nucleotides read TGCGCCAGCAGCTTGAGAGGGAACACTGAAGCTTTCTTT. It specifies CASSLRGNTEAFF.

This clone was seen once. The V call is TRBV4-1, the J call TRBJ2-1; D might be TRBD1 (5 bases). CDR1 is MGHRA, CDR2 YSYEKL, per germline. Trimming took off 1 base at V and 1 base at J, with 14 bases between the two ends. The CDR3 spans 17 residues. CDR3 coding DNA: TGCGCCAGCAGCCAAGCGGCCGCAGGGATTTCCTACAATGAGCAGTTCTTC. This translates into CASSQAAAGISYNEQFF.

This clone came up once. The gene calls are TRBV27 and TRBJ2-7; TRBD2 aligns across 8 bases. The CDR3 contains 16 residues. V lost 0 bases and J lost 4; bases outside the gene matches: 8. Looked up from germline, CDR1 is MNHEY and CDR2 is SMNVEV (reference sequence). The chain's CDR3 is CASSLSGIAGIYEQYF. The CDR3 coding sequence is TGTGCCAGCAGTTTATCCGGTATAGCGGGGATATACGAGCAGTACTTC.

The chain combines TRBV19 with TRBJ2-7; TRBD1 matches 7 bases. Trimming cost V 5 bases and J 2 bases; bases outside gene matches: 15. Germline V gene lookup returns CDR1 LNHDA and CDR2 SQIVND (reference sequence). This CDR3 has 17 residues. CDR3 in amino acids: CASSSRGWDSRPYEQYF. CDR3 in DNA: TGTGCCAGTAGTTCACGCGGATGGGACAGCAGGCCCTACGAGCAGTACTTC.

The chain joins TRBV7-2 to TRBJ2-7; TRBD2 matches 9 bases. Germline CDR1 is SGHTA and CDR2 is FQGNSA. The CDR3 is 15 amino acids. With V trimmed by 5 bases and J by 3 bases, 8 bases remained unmatched. The CDR3 coding sequence is TGTGCCAGCAGCCCCCTGAGCGGGGGGAGCTACGAGCAGTACTTC. Residues: CASSPLSGGSYEQYF.

This chain uses TRBV23-1 with TRBJ2-7; TRBD1 matches at 7 bases. TRBV23-1 is flagged as an ORF with uncertain function. J gave up 4 bases and V 0 bases, and 15 bases lay outside the gene matches. This CDR3 is 18 amino acids long. The CDR3 nucleotides read TGCGCCAGCAGTCAATCTCTTCCACGACCCAGGGGGTTGTACGAGCAGTACTTC. Translation gives CASSQSLPRPRGLYEQYF.

The chain joins TRBV5-1 to TRBJ1-2; no clear D gene. The CDR3 is made up of 14 amino acids. V was trimmed by 0 bases and J by 4 bases, leaving 10 bases between them. Germline CDR1 and CDR2: SGHRS and YFSETQ. The CDR3 coding sequence is TGCGCCAGCAGCTTGGAGCAGGCCCTCTATGGCTACACCTTC. Translation: CASSLEQALYGYTF.